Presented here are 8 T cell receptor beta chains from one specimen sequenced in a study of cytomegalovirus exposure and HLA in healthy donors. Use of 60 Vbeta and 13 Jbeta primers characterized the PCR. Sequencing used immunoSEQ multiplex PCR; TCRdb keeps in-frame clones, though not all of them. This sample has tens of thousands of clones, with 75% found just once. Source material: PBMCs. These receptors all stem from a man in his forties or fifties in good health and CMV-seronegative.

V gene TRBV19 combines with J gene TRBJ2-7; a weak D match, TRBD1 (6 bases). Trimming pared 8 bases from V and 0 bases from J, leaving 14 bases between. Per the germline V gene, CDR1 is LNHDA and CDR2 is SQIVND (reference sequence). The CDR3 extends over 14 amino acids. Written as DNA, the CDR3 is TGTGCCAGTGGCCGGGACACCAGCTCCTACGAGCAGTACTTC. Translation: CASGRDTSSYEQYF. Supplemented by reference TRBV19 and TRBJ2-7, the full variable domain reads DGGITQSPKYLFRKEGQNVTLSCEQNLNHDAMYWYRQDPGQGLRLIYYSQIVNDFQKGDIAEGYSVSREKKESFPLTVTSAQKNPTAFYLCASGRDTSSYEQYFGPGTRLTVT.

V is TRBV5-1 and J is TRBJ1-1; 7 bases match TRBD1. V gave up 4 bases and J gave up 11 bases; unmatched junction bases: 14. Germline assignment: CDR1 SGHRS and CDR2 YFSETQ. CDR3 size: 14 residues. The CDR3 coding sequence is TGCGCCAGCAGCATGCAGACAGGGTGGGACCCGGCTTTCTTT. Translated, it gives CASSMQTGWDPAFF.

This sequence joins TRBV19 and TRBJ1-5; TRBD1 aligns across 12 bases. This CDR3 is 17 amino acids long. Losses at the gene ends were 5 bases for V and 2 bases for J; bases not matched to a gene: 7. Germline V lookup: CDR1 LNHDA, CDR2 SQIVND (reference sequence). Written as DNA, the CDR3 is TGTGCCAGTAGTCCCGGGACAGGGGGCCCGGGCAATCAGCCCCAGCATTTT. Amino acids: CASSPGTGGPGNQPQHF. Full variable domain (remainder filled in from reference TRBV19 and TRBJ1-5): DGGITQSPKYLFRKEGQNVTLSCEQNLNHDAMYWYRQDPGQGLRLIYYSQIVNDFQKGDIAEGYSVSREKKESFPLTVTSAQKNPTAFYLCASSPGTGGPGNQPQHFGDGTRLSIL.

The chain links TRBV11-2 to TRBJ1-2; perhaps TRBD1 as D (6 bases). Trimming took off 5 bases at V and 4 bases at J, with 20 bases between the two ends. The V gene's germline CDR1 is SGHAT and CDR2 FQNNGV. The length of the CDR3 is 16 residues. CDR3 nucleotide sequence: TGTGCCAGCAGCCCCGCCCACAGGGCTATTGGCTATGGCTACACCTTC. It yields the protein CASSPAHRAIGYGYTF.

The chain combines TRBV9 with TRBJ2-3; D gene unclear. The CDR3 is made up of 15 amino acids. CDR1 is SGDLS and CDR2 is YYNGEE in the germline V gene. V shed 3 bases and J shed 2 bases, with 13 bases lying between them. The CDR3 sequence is CASSARGDFTDTQYF. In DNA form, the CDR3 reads TGTGCCAGCAGCGCCCGAGGAGATTTCACAGATACGCAGTATTTT.

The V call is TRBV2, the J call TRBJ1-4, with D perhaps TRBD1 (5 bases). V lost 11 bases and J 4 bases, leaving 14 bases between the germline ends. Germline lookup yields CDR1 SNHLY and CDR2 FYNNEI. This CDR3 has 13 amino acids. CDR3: CAGKQDHNEKLFF. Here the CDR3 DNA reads TGTGCCGGAAAACAGGACCATAATGAAAAACTGTTTTTT.

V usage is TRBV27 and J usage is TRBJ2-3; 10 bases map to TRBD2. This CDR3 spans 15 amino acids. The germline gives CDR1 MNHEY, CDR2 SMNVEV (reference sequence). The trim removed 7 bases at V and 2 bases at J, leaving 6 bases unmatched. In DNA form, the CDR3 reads TGTGCCAGCAACAAAGCGGGAGGGCCCACAGATACGCAGTATTTT. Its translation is CASNKAGGPTDTQYF.

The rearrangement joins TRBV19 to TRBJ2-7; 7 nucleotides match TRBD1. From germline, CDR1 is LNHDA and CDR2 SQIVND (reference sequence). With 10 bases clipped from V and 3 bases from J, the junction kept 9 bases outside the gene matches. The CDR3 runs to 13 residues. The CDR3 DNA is TGTGCCACCCAGGGGGACAGAAACTACGAGCAGTACTTC. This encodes CATQGDRNYEQYF.